This TCR beta chain was identified during a study of blood T cells in healthy people across ages. Study observations and caveats: Roughly linearly, TCR beta diversity per million T cells fell as age increased.

With V trimmed by 4 bases and J by 0 bases, 12 bases remained unmatched. The CDR3 runs 17 residues. Germline V gene data show CDR1 as SGHRS and CDR2 as YFSETQ. Healthy Caucasian individuals from Russia aged about 6 to 95 were enrolled as donors. The draw of peripheral blood yielded ten milliliters from each donor. Comments on this clonotype: The antigen remains undetermined.

A second PCR of roughly 7 to 11 cycles used a sample-barcoded 5' primer and a J-beta primer mix. From each sample, at least 2.5 million paired-end reads containing CDR3 were obtained. A single record per CDR3 protein comes from TCRdb applying MiXCR to the 5' RACE reads. The data show 890,000 or so distinct CDR3 sequences, with approximately 65% seen just once and approximately 30% held by the top ten. This chain joins TRBV5-1 and TRBJ2-7; TRBD1 matches at 8 bases. The sequence derives from a man aged 25 to 45 in good health. Sequencing was performed on blood. CDR3 loop: CASSPAPNRGISYEQYF. CDR3 bases: TGCGCCAGCAGCCCAGCGCCTAACAGGGGGATCTCCTACGAGCAGTACTTC.